This entry describes one TCR beta chain. Sequencing was performed with immunoSEQ multiplex PCR; in TCRdb, only in-frame clones are kept and a portion is missing. The table includes tens of thousands of clones, around 95% detected once. This sample was taken from a study of T cell changes during pregnancy in multiple sclerosis. This CDR3 has 14 amino acids. Germline loops: CDR1 MNHEY, CDR2 SVGAGI. Unmatched junction bases numbered 3, after V lost 2 bases and J lost 2 bases. This sequence joins TRBV6-5 and TRBJ2-7, with 7 nucleotides matching TRBD1. The sample in question was peripheral blood, obtained in the second trimester of pregnancy. The source of this sequence is a female donor in good health, enrolled as a control in a pregnancy study. This chain's CDR3 is CASSYRTGPYEQYF. As DNA, the CDR3 is TGTGCCAGCAGTTACCGGACAGGACCCTACGAGCAGTACTTC.